This TCR beta chain was identified during a study of persistence of HIV-infected CD4 T cells. Worth noting for this clone: Its specificity is not known.

Sequencing used immunoSEQ version 4 in survey mode. Using immunoSEQ multiplex PCR, the repertoire was profiled, and TCRdb retains in-frame clones only, with some absent. The sample has 30,000 to 45,000 clones, around 86% seen once; the top ten hold 0.9% to 1%. Cells were stimulated with overlapping HIV-1 Gag 15-mer peptides. CD40L-negative CD69-negative CD45RO-high memory CD4+ T cells were sorted as populations depleted of antigen-responding cells. The germline CDR1 and CDR2 sequences are SGHAT and FQDESV (reference sequence). The CDR3 loop spans 16 amino acids. Trimming took 0 bases from V and 6 from J, leaving 12 bases between them.

This specimen was cultured CD4+ T cells from PBMCs, taken from a patient who received antiretroviral therapy. This chain uses TRBV11-1 with TRBJ1-6; D unresolved. The TCR comes from an adult with HIV. The donor label of this sample is uncertain. The CDR3 is CASSLATQMTNSPLHF. CDR3 nucleotide sequence: TGTGCCAGCAGCTTAGCGACCCAGATGACTAATTCACCCCTCCACTTT.